The sequence of this T cell receptor (beta chain) was determined in a study of radiation and T cells in renal cell carcinoma. Study-wide findings and caveats: In blood, top tumor clones expanded by 2 weeks, shrinking by 4.

With regard to this clone: Its antigen remains unknown.

TCRdb keeps only in-frame clones here, not all; method: immunoSEQ multiplex PCR. This table has about 83,000 clones, roughly 83% appearing once. CDR1 and CDR2 from the germline V gene are MNHEY and SMNVEV (reference sequence). The CDR3 sequence is 14 residues long. Trimming removed 7 bases at V and 6 bases at J, with 18 bases between. Time point described: blood 4 weeks post-SBRT, at nephrectomy. Treatment here: 15 Gy SBRT to primary tumor, nephrectomy 4 weeks later. Nephrectomy followed 15 Gy stereotactic body radiation by 4 weeks. Clear cell pathology was present in this patient's renal cell carcinoma.

The sequence derives from an older woman with renal cell carcinoma. The chain has TRBV27 and TRBJ1-1, with D tentatively TRBD1 (5 bases). The sample consisted of blood, taken from a patient whose treatment included radiotherapy and nephrectomy. The CDR3 protein is CASKFGTGVAEAFF. The CDR3 DNA is TGTGCCAGCAAGTTTGGGACGGGGGTCGCTGAAGCTTTCTTT.